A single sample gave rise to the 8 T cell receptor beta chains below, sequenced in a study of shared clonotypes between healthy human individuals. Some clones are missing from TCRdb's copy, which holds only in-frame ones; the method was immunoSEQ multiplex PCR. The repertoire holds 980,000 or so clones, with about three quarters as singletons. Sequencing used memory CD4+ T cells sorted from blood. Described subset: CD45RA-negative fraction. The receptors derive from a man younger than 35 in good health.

CDR3 nucleotide sequence: TGTGCCAGCAGTAGTGGGGGGTTCACTGAAGCTTTCTTT. Its translation is CASSSGGFTEAFF. The rearrangement joins TRBV2 to TRBJ1-1; D is perhaps TRBD1 (5 bases). CDR1 and CDR2 (germline): SNHLY, FYNNEI. There are 13 residues in the CDR3. V lost 5 bases, J lost 4 bases, and 11 bases lay in between.

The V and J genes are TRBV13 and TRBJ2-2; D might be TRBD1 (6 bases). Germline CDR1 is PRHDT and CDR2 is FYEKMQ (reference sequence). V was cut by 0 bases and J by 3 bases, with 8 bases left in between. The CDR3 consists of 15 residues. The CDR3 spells CASSLGDRDTGELFF. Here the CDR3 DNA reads TGTGCCAGCAGCTTAGGGGACAGAGACACCGGGGAGCTGTTTTTT.

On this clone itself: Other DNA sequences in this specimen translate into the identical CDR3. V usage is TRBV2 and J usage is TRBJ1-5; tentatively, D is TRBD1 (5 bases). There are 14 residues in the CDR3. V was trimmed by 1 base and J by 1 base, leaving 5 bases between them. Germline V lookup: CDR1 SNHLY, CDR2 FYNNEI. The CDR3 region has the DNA TGTGCCAGCAGTGAAGAGGGGAGCAATCAGCCCCAGCATTTT. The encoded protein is CASSEEGSNQPQHF.

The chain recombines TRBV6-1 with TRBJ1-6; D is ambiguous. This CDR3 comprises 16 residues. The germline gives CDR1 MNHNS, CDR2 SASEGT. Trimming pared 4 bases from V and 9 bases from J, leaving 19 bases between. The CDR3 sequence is CASSAVGVSLSSPLHF. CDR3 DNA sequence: TGTGCCAGCAGTGCGGTCGGAGTCTCGTTAAGTTCACCCCTCCACTTT.

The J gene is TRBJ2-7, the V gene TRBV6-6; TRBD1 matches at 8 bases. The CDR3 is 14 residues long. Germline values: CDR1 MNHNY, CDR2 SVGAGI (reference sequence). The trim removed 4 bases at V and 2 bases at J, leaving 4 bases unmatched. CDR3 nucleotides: TGTGCCAGCAGTTTTGGACAGGGAACCTACGAGCAGTACTTC. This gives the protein CASSFGQGTYEQYF.

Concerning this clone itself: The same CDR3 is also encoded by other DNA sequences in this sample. The CDR3, as DNA: TGTGCCAGCAGCTTCGGATCCGAGCAGTACTTC. Protein sequence: CASSFGSEQYF. This rearrangement joins TRBV7-9 to TRBJ2-7; D gene ambiguous. Germline values: CDR1 SEHNR, CDR2 FQNEAQ (reference sequence). V lost 3 bases to trimming and J lost 6 bases, with 6 bases between them. CDR3 size: 11 residues.

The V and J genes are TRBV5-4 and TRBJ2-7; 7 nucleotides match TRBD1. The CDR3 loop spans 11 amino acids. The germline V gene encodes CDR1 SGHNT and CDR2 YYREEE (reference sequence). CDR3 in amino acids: CEDRCPYEQYF. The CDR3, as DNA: TGTGAGGACAGGTGCCCCTACGAGCAGTACTTC.

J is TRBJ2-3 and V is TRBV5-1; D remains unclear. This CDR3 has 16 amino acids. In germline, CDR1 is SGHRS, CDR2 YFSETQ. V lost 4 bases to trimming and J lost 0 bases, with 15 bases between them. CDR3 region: CASSPGHLTSTDTQYF. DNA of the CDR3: TGCGCCAGCAGCCCCGGGCATCTAACGAGCACAGATACGCAGTATTTT. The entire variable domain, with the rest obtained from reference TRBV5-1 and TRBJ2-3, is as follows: KAGVTQTPRYLIKTRGQQVTLSCSPISGHRSVSWYQQTPGQGLQFLFEYFSETQRNKGNFPGRFSGRQFSNSRSEMNVSTLELGDSALYLCASSPGHLTSTDTQYFGPGTRLTVL.